This TCR beta chain was sequenced in a study of blood T cell repertoires in COVID-19. Study-wide context: Italy, Spain and the United States were the sources of the convalescent and acute COVID-19 samples. The cDNA or gDNA used as material had been derived from T cells, B-cell-depleted T cells, or PBMCs.

Recruited during active infection, patients (from Seattle) were subsequently followed longitudinally. As handled by the study authors: For nucleated cells, counts were estimated from reference gene primer amplification. Repertoires were generated with immunoSEQ multiplex PCR, while TCRdb's copy carries only in-frame clones and drops some. D and trimming come from the DNA, and the V and J calls and clone size come from that table. The table records about 250,000 clones, around 85% of them present only once. The germline gives CDR1 SGHRS, CDR2 YFSETQ. The V gene end was trimmed by 4 bases and the J gene end by 5 bases; junction bases not matched to a gene: 8. CDR3 length: 15 residues.

The chain links TRBV5-1 to TRBJ2-5; 10 bases are shared with TRBD1. The sequencing input was peripheral blood. The clonotype was recovered from a man aged 45-60 years with COVID-19, enrolled during active disease. The CDR3 DNA reads as TGCGCCAGCAGCCCCAGACAGGGGGCTGACGAGACCCAGTACTTC. This codes for CASSPRQGADETQYF.